Below, one TCR beta chain is given with its context. The antigen is unknown. This sample is drawn from a study of cytomegalovirus exposure and HLA in healthy donors. Study context: The same platform was used for the 110 or so validation repertoires and the roughly 700 first-cohort repertoires, a later analysis reported. Whole-study results and caveats: The study listed roughly 160 cytomegalovirus-associated TCR beta chains. For most TCR sequences rarity was the rule, although some public TCRs occurred in many donors.

Germline values: CDR1 SEHNR, CDR2 FQNEAQ (reference sequence). Between the trimmed V and J ends, which lost 3 bases and 7 bases, there was a span of 15 bases. The CDR3 runs to 14 residues. TCRdb's copy holds only in-frame clones and misses some; the assay was immunoSEQ multiplex PCR. The sample gives 150,000 to 250,000 clones, 80% to 90% of which show up once; about 1.2% is in the top ten. Sequencing input: PBMCs. The clonotype comes from a woman in her twenties or thirties in good health and CMV-seronegative. The chain joins TRBV7-9 to TRBJ1-2; D unresolved. CDR3 DNA: TGTGCCAGCAGCTTCCTTTCCGGAGGGCTTGGCTACACCTTC. Amino acids: CASSFLSGGLGYTF.